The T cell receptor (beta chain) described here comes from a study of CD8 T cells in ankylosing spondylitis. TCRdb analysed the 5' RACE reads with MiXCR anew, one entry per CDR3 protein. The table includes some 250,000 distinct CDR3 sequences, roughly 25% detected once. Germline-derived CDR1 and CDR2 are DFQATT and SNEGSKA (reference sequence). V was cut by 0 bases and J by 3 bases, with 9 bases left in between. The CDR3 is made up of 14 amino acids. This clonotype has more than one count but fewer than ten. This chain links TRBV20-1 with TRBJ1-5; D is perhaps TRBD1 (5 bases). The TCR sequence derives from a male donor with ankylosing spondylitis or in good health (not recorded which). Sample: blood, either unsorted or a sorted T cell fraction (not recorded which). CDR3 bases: TGCAGTGCTAGAGATCCCAGGGACAATCAGCCCCAGCATTTT. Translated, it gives CSARDPRDNQPQHF.